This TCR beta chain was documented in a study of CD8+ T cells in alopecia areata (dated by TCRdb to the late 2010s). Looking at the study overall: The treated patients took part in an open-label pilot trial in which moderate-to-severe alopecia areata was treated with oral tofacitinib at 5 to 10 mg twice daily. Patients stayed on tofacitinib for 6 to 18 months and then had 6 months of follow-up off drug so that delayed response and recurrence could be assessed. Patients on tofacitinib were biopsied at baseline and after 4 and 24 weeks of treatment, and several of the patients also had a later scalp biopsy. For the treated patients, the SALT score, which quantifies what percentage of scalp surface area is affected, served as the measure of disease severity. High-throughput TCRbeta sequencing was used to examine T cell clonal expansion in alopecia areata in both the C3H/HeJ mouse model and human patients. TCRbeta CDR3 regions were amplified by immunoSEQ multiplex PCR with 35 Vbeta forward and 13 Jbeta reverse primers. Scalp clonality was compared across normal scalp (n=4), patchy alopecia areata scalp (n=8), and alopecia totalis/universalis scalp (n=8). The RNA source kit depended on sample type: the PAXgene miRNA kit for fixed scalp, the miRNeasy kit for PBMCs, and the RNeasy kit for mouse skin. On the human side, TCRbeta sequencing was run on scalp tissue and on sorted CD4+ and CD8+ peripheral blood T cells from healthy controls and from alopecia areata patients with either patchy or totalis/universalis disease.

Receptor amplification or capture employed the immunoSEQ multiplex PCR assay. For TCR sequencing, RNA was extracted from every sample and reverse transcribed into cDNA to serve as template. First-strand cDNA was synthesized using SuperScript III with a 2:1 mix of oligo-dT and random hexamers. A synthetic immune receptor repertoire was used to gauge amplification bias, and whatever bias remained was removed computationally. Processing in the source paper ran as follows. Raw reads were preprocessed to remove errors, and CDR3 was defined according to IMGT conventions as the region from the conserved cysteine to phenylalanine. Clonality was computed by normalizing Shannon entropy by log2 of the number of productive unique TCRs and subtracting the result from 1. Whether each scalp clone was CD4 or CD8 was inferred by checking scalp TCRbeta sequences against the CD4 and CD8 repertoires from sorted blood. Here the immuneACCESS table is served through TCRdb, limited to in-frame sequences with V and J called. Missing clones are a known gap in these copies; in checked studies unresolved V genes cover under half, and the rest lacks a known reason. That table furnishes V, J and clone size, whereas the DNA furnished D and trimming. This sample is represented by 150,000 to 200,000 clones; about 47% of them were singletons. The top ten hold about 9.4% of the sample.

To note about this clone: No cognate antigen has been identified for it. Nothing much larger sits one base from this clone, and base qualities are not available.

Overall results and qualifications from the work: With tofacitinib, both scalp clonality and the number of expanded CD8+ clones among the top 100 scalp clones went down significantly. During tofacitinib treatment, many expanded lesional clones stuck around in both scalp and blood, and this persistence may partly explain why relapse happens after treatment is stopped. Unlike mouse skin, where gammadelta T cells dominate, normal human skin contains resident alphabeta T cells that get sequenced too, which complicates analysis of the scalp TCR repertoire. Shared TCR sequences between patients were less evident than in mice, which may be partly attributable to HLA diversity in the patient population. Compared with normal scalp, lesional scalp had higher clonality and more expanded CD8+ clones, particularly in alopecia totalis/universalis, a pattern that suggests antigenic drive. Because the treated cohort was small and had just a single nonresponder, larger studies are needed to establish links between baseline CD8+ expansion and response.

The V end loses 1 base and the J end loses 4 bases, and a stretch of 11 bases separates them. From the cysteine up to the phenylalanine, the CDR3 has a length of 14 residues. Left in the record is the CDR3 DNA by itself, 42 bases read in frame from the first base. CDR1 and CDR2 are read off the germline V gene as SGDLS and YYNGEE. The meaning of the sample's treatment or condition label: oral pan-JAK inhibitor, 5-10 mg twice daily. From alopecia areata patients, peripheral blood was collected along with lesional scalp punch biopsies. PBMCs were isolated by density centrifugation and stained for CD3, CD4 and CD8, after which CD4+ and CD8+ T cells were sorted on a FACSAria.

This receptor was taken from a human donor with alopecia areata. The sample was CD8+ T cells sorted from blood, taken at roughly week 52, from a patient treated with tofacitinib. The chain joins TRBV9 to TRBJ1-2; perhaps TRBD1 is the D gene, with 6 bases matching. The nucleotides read TGTGCCAGCAGCGTAAGGGGGTCTGGCTATGGCTACACCTTC. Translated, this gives CASSVRGSGYGYTF.